This T cell receptor beta chain comes out of a study of identical twins. Study-level points and caveats: Not following the same donors, the study drew its conclusions from cross-sectional statistical analysis.

TCRdb recomputed calls from the 5' RACE reads with MiXCR, one row per CDR3 protein. The sample has 500,000 to 700,000 distinct CDR3 sequences; 7% to 7.5% are singletons. Concerning this clonotype itself: Its cognate antigen is unknown.

The sample also formed part of further work on yellow fever vaccine responses in identical twins.

This TCR came from a woman aged 18-35 years in good health. The sequencing input was PBMCs.

The CDR3 nucleotides are TGTGCCATCAGTGATGAAACACAGGGGAGTCACTATGGCTACACCTTC. Translation gives CAISDETQGSHYGYTF. The chain has TRBV10-3 and TRBJ1-2, with 7 bases identical to TRBD1. The CDR3 covers 16 residues. The J segment lost 3 bases and the V segment lost 3 bases, leaving 10 bases of the junction unmatched. CDR1 and CDR2 (germline): ENHRY, SYGVKD.